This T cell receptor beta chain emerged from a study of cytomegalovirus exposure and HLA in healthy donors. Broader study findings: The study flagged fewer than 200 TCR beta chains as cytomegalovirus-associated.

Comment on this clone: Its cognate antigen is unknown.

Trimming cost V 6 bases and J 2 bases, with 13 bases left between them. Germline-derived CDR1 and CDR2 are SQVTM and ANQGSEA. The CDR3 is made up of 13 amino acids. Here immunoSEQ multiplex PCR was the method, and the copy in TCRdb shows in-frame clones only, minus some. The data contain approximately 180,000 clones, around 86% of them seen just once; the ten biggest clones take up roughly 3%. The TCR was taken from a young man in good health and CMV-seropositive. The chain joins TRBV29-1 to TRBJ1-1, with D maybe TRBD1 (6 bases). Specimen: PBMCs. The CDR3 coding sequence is TGCAGCGTGGGGGCCGGGGAAAACACTGAAGCTTTCTTT. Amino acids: CSVGAGENTEAFF.